Listed here are 31 T cell receptor beta chains from one sample, sequenced in a study of OX40 agonist ivuxolimab in advanced cancers. The method was immunoSEQ multiplex PCR; TCRdb's version includes in-frame clones alone and lacks a portion of them. The sample gives approximately 94,000 clones, roughly 90% of which show up once; about 0.49% is in the top ten. The material sequenced was CD4+ or CD8+ T cells sorted from blood, taken in a trial of the OX40 agonist ivuxolimab. The receptor set was obtained from an adult with an advanced solid tumor such as melanoma, head and neck, liver or kidney cancer.

On this clone: Different DNA sequences within this sample yield the same CDR3. The genes are TRBV5-1 and TRBJ2-1, with 8 bases matching TRBD2. This CDR3 is 15 amino acids long. The V gene end was trimmed by 5 bases and the J gene end by 0 bases; junction bases not matched to a gene: 4. CDR1 and CDR2 (germline): SGHRS, YFSETQ. CDR3 loop: CASSLSGSSYNEQFF. In nucleotides, the CDR3 is TGCGCCAGCAGTTTGAGCGGGAGCTCCTACAATGAGCAGTTCTTC.

The rearrangement joins TRBV15 to TRBJ2-4; D possibly corresponds to TRBD1 (6 bases). CDR3 length equals 14 residues. Germline V CDR1 and CDR2: LNHNV, YYDKDF (reference sequence). Trimming stripped 0 bases from V and 5 bases from J, with 8 bases between. CDR3 DNA: TGTGCCACCAGCAGAGATCGGACAGAAAACATTCAGTACTTC. Translating gives CATSRDRTENIQYF.

CDR3 sequence reads: CSVEYRDTAEAFF. The CDR3 DNA reads TGCAGCGTTGAATACCGGGACACAGCAGAAGCTTTCTTT. The rearrangement uses TRBV29-1 and TRBJ1-1; maybe TRBD1 (6 bases). This CDR3 is built from 13 residues. CDR1 and CDR2 (germline): SQVTM, ANQGSEA. V was trimmed by 2 bases and J by 8 bases, leaving 15 bases between them.

The chain employs TRBV2 and TRBJ1-2; TRBD1 matches 8 bases. The CDR3 contains 13 residues. In germline, CDR1 is SNHLY, CDR2 FYNNEI. Losses at the gene ends were 6 bases for V and 4 bases for J; bases not matched to a gene: 4. CDR3 coding DNA: TGTGCCAGCAGATCCGGGACAGGCTATGGCTACACCTTC. It yields the protein CASRSGTGYGYTF.

The chain uses TRBV5-1 and TRBJ2-1; 14 nucleotides agree with TRBD2. Germline V gives CDR1 SGHRS, CDR2 YFSETQ. V trimming: 5 bases; J trimming: 0 bases; junction bases outside the gene matches: 4. The CDR3 is made up of 17 amino acids. The CDR3, as DNA: TGCGCCAGCAGTCGGACTAGCGGGAGGAGCTCCTACAATGAGCAGTTCTTC. Its translation is CASSRTSGRSSYNEQFF.

This clone is a singleton in its sample. The gene calls are TRBV6-1 and TRBJ1-5; TRBD1 matches 9 bases. The CDR3 extends over 15 amino acids. Per germline, CDR1 MNHNS and CDR2 SASEGT. J gave up 7 bases and V 5 bases, and 9 bases lay outside the gene matches. The CDR3 DNA reads TGTGCCAGCAGTAAGCCGGGACAGGGCCGCCAGCCCCAGCATTTT. Translated: CASSKPGQGRQPQHF.

The gene calls are TRBV5-4 and TRBJ1-2, with a weak D call TRBD1 (6 bases). The CDR3 consists of 14 residues. From germline, CDR1 is SGHNT and CDR2 YYREEE (reference sequence). Trimming removed 4 bases from V and 3 bases from J, with 13 bases in between. DNA of the CDR3: TGTGCCAGCAGCCGTAGGGGGACCCACTATGGCTACACCTTC. This gives the protein CASSRRGTHYGYTF.

CDR3 residues: CASSPRTCGNYGYTF. CDR3 nucleotide sequence: TGCGCCAGCAGTCCGAGGACTTGTGGAAACTATGGCTACACCTTC. The gene calls are TRBV23-1 and TRBJ1-2, with no clear D. TRBV23-1 is recorded as an ORF, its role being uncertain. The ends were cut back, 4 bases at V and 2 bases at J, with 14 bases in the middle. This CDR3 comprises 15 residues.

The CDR3 region is CASSKAAGTGAYEQYF. DNA of the CDR3: TGCGCCAGCAGTAAGGCTGCCGGGACAGGGGCCTACGAGCAGTACTTC. The chain is built from TRBV5-1 and TRBJ2-7; TRBD1 aligns across 10 bases. Trimming took 5 bases from V and 2 from J; bases not matched to a gene: 10. From germline, CDR1 is SGHRS and CDR2 YFSETQ. The CDR3 is 16 amino acids.

The chain recombines TRBV5-4 with TRBJ1-2; 9 bases are shared with TRBD1. CDR1 and CDR2 (germline): SGHNT, YYREEE (reference sequence). Unmatched junction bases numbered 7, after V lost 3 bases and J lost 4 bases. The CDR3 runs 15 residues. CDR3: CASSSRTGDSYGYTF. CDR3 DNA sequence: TGTGCCAGCAGCTCAAGGACAGGGGATTCCTATGGCTACACCTTC.

V usage is TRBV4-2 and J usage is TRBJ1-1; 11 positions match TRBD1. The germline gives CDR1 LGHNA, CDR2 YNFKEQ. The CDR3 sequence is 15 residues long. The V segment lost 0 bases and the J segment 4 bases; nucleotides outside the gene matches: 1. The CDR3 loop reads CASSQEGTGGTEAFF. The CDR3 coding sequence is TGTGCCAGCAGCCAAGAAGGGACAGGGGGCACTGAAGCTTTCTTT.

This clone was seen once. The chain combines TRBV7-8 with TRBJ2-7, with D hard to call. This CDR3 is 15 amino acids long. V gave up 0 bases and J gave up 4 bases, with 13 bases separating them. Germline CDR1 is SGHVS and CDR2 is FQNEAQ. The CDR3: CASSLARLNWYEQYF. Here the CDR3 DNA reads TGTGCCAGCAGCTTAGCGCGTTTAAATTGGTACGAGCAGTACTTC.

The chain recombines TRBV19 with TRBJ1-1; maybe TRBD1 (6 bases). V was trimmed by 7 bases and J by 7 bases, leaving 13 bases between them. The CDR3 covers 12 residues. The V gene's germline CDR1 is LNHDA and CDR2 SQIVND (reference sequence). CDR3 coding DNA: TGTGCCAGTAAAGCAGGGGTGGTTGAAGCTTTCTTT. Translating it yields CASKAGVVEAFF. Variable domain in full (rest from reference TRBV19 and TRBJ1-1): DGGITQSPKYLFRKEGQNVTLSCEQNLNHDAMYWYRQDPGQGLRLIYYSQIVNDFQKGDIAEGYSVSREKKESFPLTVTSAQKNPTAFYLCASKAGVVEAFFGQGTRLTVV.

V gene TRBV18 combines with J gene TRBJ2-5; 9 bases are a match to TRBD1. The trim removed 5 bases at V and 5 bases at J, leaving 12 bases unmatched. The length of the CDR3 is 16 residues. In germline, CDR1 is KGHSH, CDR2 LQKENI. CDR3 region: CASSYPGSGTGETQYF. CDR3 sequence (DNA): TGTGCCAGCTCATACCCAGGCTCCGGGACAGGGGAGACCCAGTACTTC.

The rearrangement uses TRBV5-1 and TRBJ1-1; D unresolved. CDR3 length equals 15 residues. Germline V gene lookup returns CDR1 SGHRS and CDR2 YFSETQ. Trimming took 1 base from V and 3 from J, leaving 13 bases between them. CDR3 DNA: TGCGCCAGCAGCTTGTCGAGGGTTTCGGACACTGAAGCTTTCTTT. As protein: CASSLSRVSDTEAFF.

The chain recombines TRBV27 with TRBJ1-5; D is possibly TRBD1 (6 bases). Trimming left V 3 bases short and J 6 bases short, with 15 bases between. The CDR3 has 15 amino acids. Germline V CDR1 and CDR2: MNHEY, SMNVEV (reference sequence). The CDR3 sequence: CASSFSGARIQPQHF. In DNA form, the CDR3 reads TGTGCCAGCAGTTTCTCAGGGGCAAGAATTCAGCCCCAGCATTTT.

This clone has only one observation. V gene TRBV18 combines with J gene TRBJ2-6; the D gene is possibly TRBD2 (5 bases). The CDR3 length is 15 residues. The V and J ends lost 5 bases and 1 base respectively, with 9 bases between them. The V gene's germline CDR1 is KGHSH and CDR2 LQKENI. CDR3 protein: CASSSGRSGANVLTF. DNA for the CDR3: TGTGCCAGCTCAAGTGGGAGATCTGGGGCCAACGTCCTGACTTTC.

The rearrangement joins TRBV28 to TRBJ2-7; 8 nucleotides match TRBD2. The CDR3 consists of 13 residues. Germline CDR1 is MDHEN and CDR2 is SYDVKM. V gave up 3 bases and J gave up 2 bases; unmatched junction bases: 0. CDR3: CASSFSGAYEQYF. Written as DNA, the CDR3 is TGTGCCAGCAGTTTTAGCGGGGCCTACGAGCAGTACTTC.

J is TRBJ1-5 and V is TRBV15; tentative D call: TRBD1 (6 bases). Germline CDR1 LNHNV, CDR2 YYDKDF (reference sequence). CDR3 size: 14 residues. Trimming took off 1 base at V and 7 bases at J, with 11 bases between the two ends. Here the CDR3 reads CATSRVAGGQPQHF. The CDR3 DNA reads as TGTGCCACCAGCAGAGTGGCGGGGGGCCAGCCCCAGCATTTT.

The rearrangement links TRBV7-9 to TRBJ2-6, with unresolved D. CDR1 is SEHNR and CDR2 is FQNEAQ in the germline V gene (reference sequence). V was shortened by 7 bases and J by 1 base, with 8 bases between the two germline ends. This CDR3 comprises 14 residues. CDR3 region: CASTLQSGANVLTF. DNA for the CDR3: TGTGCCAGCACCCTGCAGTCTGGGGCCAACGTCCTGACTTTC. The whole variable domain, filled in from reference TRBV7-9 and TRBJ2-6, reads DTGVSQNPRHKITKRGQNVTFRCDPISEHNRLYWYRQTLGQGPEFLTYFQNEAQLEKSRLLSDRFSAERPKGSFSTLEIQRTEQGDSAMYLCASTLQSGANVLTFGAGSRLTVL.

This clone came up a few times. J is TRBJ2-3 and V is TRBV10-1; D uncertain. V was trimmed by 2 bases and J by 5 bases, leaving 11 bases between them. This CDR3 contains 14 residues. The germline gives CDR1 WNHNN, CDR2 SYGVQD (reference sequence). In DNA form, the CDR3 reads TGCGCCAGCAGTGAGGACGTGCGTGGAGATACGCAGTATTTT. Its protein product is CASSEDVRGDTQYF.

The chain links TRBV28 to TRBJ2-7; D tentatively fits TRBD1 or TRBD2 (5 bases each). Trimming removed 10 bases at V and 4 bases at J, with 14 bases between. The germline V gene encodes CDR1 MDHEN and CDR2 SYDVKM. The CDR3 consists of 12 residues. The CDR3 sequence is CATQGEIYEQYF. The CDR3 DNA reads as TGTGCCACTCAAGGGGAGATTTACGAGCAGTACTTC.

The J gene is TRBJ2-3, the V gene TRBV7-9, with 11 bases aligning to TRBD2. Looked up from germline, CDR1 is SEHNR and CDR2 is FQNEAQ (reference sequence). There are 16 residues in the CDR3. V lost 4 bases and J lost 5; bases outside the gene matches: 8. The CDR3 reads CASSYGTSGVGDTQYF. CDR3 coding DNA: TGTGCCAGCAGCTACGGGACTAGCGGAGTCGGAGATACGCAGTATTTT.

This clone is medium-sized within its sample. This CDR3 reads CASSLVASEQYF. CDR3 DNA: TGTGCCAGCAGCTTAGTCGCGTCCGAGCAGTACTTC. This chain links TRBV7-2 with TRBJ2-7; the D is unclear. The CDR3 consists of 12 residues. Germline V gives CDR1 SGHTA, CDR2 FQGNSA. V was pared by 1 base and J by 6 bases, with 7 bases between.

The CDR3 DNA is TGCGCCAGCTCAAAGAGGGGTGAGAGGAACACTGAAGCTTTCTTT. Its translation: CASSKRGERNTEAFF. V and J are TRBV5-1 and TRBJ1-1, with D possibly being TRBD1 (5 bases). The V end lost 7 bases, the J end lost 1 base, and 17 bases lay between the germline ends. The germline gives CDR1 SGHRS, CDR2 YFSETQ. This CDR3 has 15 amino acids.

This chain uses TRBV6-5 with TRBJ2-2, with D unresolved. The CDR3 is 13 residues long. CDR1 and CDR2 from the germline V gene are MNHEY and SVGAGI. V was trimmed by 9 bases and J by 7 bases, leaving 15 bases between them. The CDR3 DNA is TGTGCCAGTACTCGGACCTGGGGCGGGGAGCTGTTTTTT. This encodes CASTRTWGGELFF.

The chain links TRBV28 to TRBJ1-4; no clear D gene. Trimming shortened V by 2 bases and J by 6 bases, and 16 bases separated the two germline ends. Germline values: CDR1 MDHEN, CDR2 SYDVKM. The CDR3 runs to 16 residues. CDR3 amino acids: CASSLIGLNRDEKLFF. As DNA, the CDR3 is TGTGCCAGCAGTTTAATCGGTCTGAATCGGGATGAAAAACTGTTTTTT.

The chain employs TRBV18 and TRBJ1-4; no reliable D call. Trimming pared 3 bases from V and 2 bases from J, leaving 16 bases between. This CDR3 contains 17 residues. Germline CDR1 is KGHSH and CDR2 is LQKENI. The CDR3 coding sequence is TGTGCCAGCTCACCCTCGGGCGCAGGTTCGACTAATGAAAAACTGTTTTTT. Translation: CASSPSGAGSTNEKLFF.

The chain is built from TRBV7-2 and TRBJ2-7; 7 positions agree with TRBD1. Unmatched junction bases numbered 6, after V lost 6 bases and J lost 4 bases. Germline loops: CDR1 SGHTA, CDR2 FQGNSA. CDR3 length equals 13 residues. The CDR3 is CASRSGQRYEQYF. The CDR3 DNA sequence: TGTGCCAGCAGATCGGGACAGCGGTACGAGCAGTACTTC.

The V and J genes are TRBV29-1 and TRBJ2-2, with 7 bases that match TRBD1. With V trimmed by 5 bases and J by 4 bases, 4 bases remained unmatched. The germline V gene encodes CDR1 SQVTM and CDR2 ANQGSEA. The CDR3 is 13 residues long. The CDR3 sequence is CSVTGVLTGELFF. The CDR3 DNA follows: TGCAGCGTTACAGGGGTCCTCACCGGGGAGCTGTTTTTT.

The chain combines TRBV7-2 with TRBJ2-3; D is undetermined. The V gene lost 0 bases and the J gene lost 4 bases, with 5 bases spanning the gap. CDR1 and CDR2 (germline): SGHTA, FQGNSA. This CDR3 has 13 residues. The CDR3 loop is CASSLAQSDTQYF. CDR3 nucleotides: TGTGCCAGCAGCTTAGCACAGTCAGATACGCAGTATTTT. The whole variable domain, remainder taken from reference TRBV7-2 and TRBJ2-3, is GAGVSQSPSNKVTEKGKDVELRCDPISGHTALYWYRQSLGQGLEFLIYFQGNSAPDKSGLPSDRFSAERTGGSVSTLTIQRTQQEDSAVYLCASSLAQSDTQYFGPGTRLTVL.